The rows below give T cell receptor beta chains drawn from one sample of a study of blood T cell repertoires in COVID-19. The assay was immunoSEQ multiplex PCR, and TCRdb's table has in-frame clones only and misses some. The table lists tens of thousands of clones, more than 75% of them singletons, with 4.8% in the top ten. The source material was peripheral blood. These receptors all come from a woman over 75 with active COVID-19. The CDR3 runs from the conserved cysteine through the conserved F or W. Each record gives: D gene, V gene, J gene, clone size, CDR3 protein, CDR3 DNA. D genes are given only for firm matches. Expanded clones get a size class; other rows say once, few or many, or leave the size out.

D gene: -; V gene: TRBV10-3; J gene: TRBJ2-7; clone size: few; CDR3 protein: CAISRTGTQPGNEQYF; CDR3 DNA: TGTGCCATCAGCCGAACCGGGACTCAACCGGGGAACGAGCAGTACTTC
D gene: -; V gene: TRBV5-5; J gene: TRBJ1-2; clone size: -; CDR3 protein: CASSPTEGNGYTF; CDR3 DNA: TGTGCCAGCAGTCCGACAGAAGGAAATGGCTACACCTTC
D gene: -; V gene: TRBV6-2/TRBV6-3; J gene: TRBJ2-7; clone size: -; CDR3 protein: CASSLQSYEQYF; CDR3 DNA: TGTGCCAGCAGTCTCCAGTCCTACGAGCAGTACTTC
D gene: -; V gene: TRBV5-5; J gene: TRBJ2-7; clone size: -; CDR3 protein: CASSLVDWPGPYEQYF; CDR3 DNA: TGTGCCAGCAGCTTGGTAGATTGGCCAGGGCCCTACGAGCAGTACTTC
D gene: -; V gene: TRBV7-8; J gene: TRBJ2-2; clone size: -; CDR3 protein: CASSNARSNAGELFF; CDR3 DNA: TGTGCCAGCAGCAACGCTAGGAGCAATGCCGGGGAGCTGTTTTTT
D gene: -; V gene: TRBV28; J gene: TRBJ1-5; clone size: -; CDR3 protein: CASSFWQDKHSNQPQHF; CDR3 DNA: TGTGCCAGCAGTTTTTGGCAAGACAAACATAGCAATCAGCCCCAGCATTTT
D gene: TRBD2; V gene: TRBV27; J gene: TRBJ2-1; clone size: -; CDR3 protein: CASSRWQGSTSGRNEQFF; CDR3 DNA: TGTGCCAGCAGTAGGTGGCAGGGAAGTACTAGCGGGCGGAATGAGCAGTTCTTC
D gene: TRBD2; V gene: TRBV27; J gene: TRBJ2-6; clone size: -; CDR3 protein: CASKPPSGRGGANVLTF; CDR3 DNA: TGTGCCAGCAAACCCCCTAGCGGGAGGGGTGGGGCCAACGTCCTGACTTTC
D gene: -; V gene: TRBV5-1; J gene: TRBJ1-5; clone size: -; CDR3 protein: CASSLGRGSPQHF; CDR3 DNA: TGCGCCAGCAGCTTGGGTCGGGGTTCGCCCCAGCATTTT
D gene: -; V gene: TRBV27; J gene: TRBJ2-3; clone size: -; CDR3 protein: CASSLIRHSSTDTQYF; CDR3 DNA: TGTGCCAGCAGTTTAATCAGGCATTCTAGCACAGATACGCAGTATTTT
D gene: -; V gene: TRBV29-1; J gene: TRBJ2-7; clone size: -; CDR3 protein: CSVDAGYEQYF; CDR3 DNA: TGCAGCGTTGATGCAGGCTACGAGCAGTACTTC
D gene: -; V gene: TRBV11-2; J gene: TRBJ2-5; clone size: -; CDR3 protein: CASSLGVLAGREETQYF; CDR3 DNA: TGTGCCAGCAGCTTAGGTGTGCTGGCGGGACGAGAAGAGACCCAGTACTTC
D gene: -; V gene: TRBV3-1/TRBV3-2; J gene: TRBJ2-3; clone size: -; CDR3 protein: CASSQDVGDLTDTQYF; CDR3 DNA: TGTGCCAGCAGCCAAGACGTCGGAGATCTCACAGATACGCAGTATTTT
D gene: -; V gene: TRBV10-2; J gene: TRBJ2-2; clone size: -; CDR3 protein: CASSGSGVNTGELFF; CDR3 DNA: TGCGCCAGCAGTGGTAGCGGAGTCAACACCGGGGAGCTGTTTTTT
D gene: TRBD2; V gene: TRBV6-2/TRBV6-3; J gene: TRBJ2-7; clone size: -; CDR3 protein: CASSRQTSGRVYEQYF; CDR3 DNA: TGTGCCAGCAGTCGACAAACTAGCGGGAGGGTCTACGAGCAGTACTTC
D gene: -; V gene: TRBV16; J gene: TRBJ2-4; clone size: -; CDR3 protein: CASSQYPGNSAKNIQYF; CDR3 DNA: TGTGCCAGCAGCCAATATCCAGGGAATTCTGCCAAAAACATTCAGTACTTC
D gene: TRBD2; V gene: TRBV7-9; J gene: TRBJ2-1; clone size: -; CDR3 protein: CASSLDGGRSSYNEQFF; CDR3 DNA: TGTGCCAGCAGCTTAGACGGCGGGAGGAGCTCCTACAATGAGCAGTTCTTC
D gene: TRBD2; V gene: TRBV11-3; J gene: TRBJ2-2; clone size: -; CDR3 protein: CASSPSGTAGGELFF; CDR3 DNA: TGTGCCAGCAGCCCTAGCGGGACCGCAGGCGGGGAGCTGTTTTTT
D gene: -; V gene: TRBV12-3/TRBV12-4; J gene: TRBJ1-1; clone size: -; CDR3 protein: CASSSEVTEAFF; CDR3 DNA: TGTGCCAGCAGTTCGGAGGTGACTGAAGCTTTCTTT
D gene: TRBD1; V gene: TRBV28; J gene: TRBJ2-1; clone size: -; CDR3 protein: CASSLPTGIRSYNEQFF; CDR3 DNA: TGTGCCAGCAGTTTACCGACAGGGATTCGCTCCTACAATGAGCAGTTCTTC
D gene: -; V gene: TRBV27; J gene: TRBJ2-1; clone size: -; CDR3 protein: CASSLQVRSYNEQFF; CDR3 DNA: TGTGCCAGCAGCCTACAGGTTAGGTCCTACAATGAGCAGTTCTTC
D gene: -; V gene: TRBV9; J gene: TRBJ1-2; clone size: few; CDR3 protein: CASSVAGARNGYTF; CDR3 DNA: TGTGCCAGCAGCGTAGCAGGGGCGCGGAATGGCTACACCTTC
D gene: -; V gene: TRBV27; J gene: TRBJ2-5; clone size: -; CDR3 protein: CASGRGQETQYF; CDR3 DNA: TGTGCCAGCGGGAGGGGGCAAGAGACCCAGTACTTC
D gene: -; V gene: TRBV6-2/TRBV6-3; J gene: TRBJ2-7; clone size: -; CDR3 protein: CASSYSSGRTKGEQYF; CDR3 DNA: TGTGCCAGCAGTTACTCCTCGGGGAGGACCAAAGGGGAGCAGTACTTC
D gene: TRBD1; V gene: TRBV13; J gene: TRBJ2-1; clone size: -; CDR3 protein: CASSYDRGESSYNEQFF; CDR3 DNA: TGTGCCAGCAGCTACGACAGGGGGGAAAGCTCCTACAATGAGCAGTTCTTC
D gene: -; V gene: TRBV6-5; J gene: TRBJ1-2; clone size: once; CDR3 protein: CASSYRPGLWGYTF; CDR3 DNA: TGTGCCAGCAGTTACAGGCCAGGGCTTTGGGGCTACACCTTC
D gene: -; V gene: TRBV7-2; J gene: TRBJ2-1; clone size: -; CDR3 protein: CASIPMGLLYNEQFF; CDR3 DNA: TGTGCCAGCATCCCAATGGGACTTCTCTACAATGAGCAGTTCTTC
D gene: TRBD2; V gene: TRBV27; J gene: TRBJ2-5; clone size: few; CDR3 protein: CATKLTVGTSGGQATQYF; CDR3 DNA: TGTGCCACCAAATTGACAGTGGGGACTAGCGGGGGGCAAGCGACCCAGTACTTC
D gene: TRBD1; V gene: TRBV13; J gene: TRBJ1-1; clone size: -; CDR3 protein: CASSPDTGTGSGNTEAFF; CDR3 DNA: TGTGCCAGCAGTCCAGACACCGGGACAGGGTCAGGGAACACTGAAGCTTTCTTT
D gene: -; V gene: TRBV11-3; J gene: TRBJ2-2; clone size: -; CDR3 protein: CASSPQTGVTGELFF; CDR3 DNA: TGTGCCAGCAGCCCGCAGACCGGGGTCACCGGGGAGCTGTTTTTT
D gene: -; V gene: TRBV7-9; J gene: TRBJ2-1; clone size: -; CDR3 protein: CASSHGLLLGEQFF; CDR3 DNA: TGTGCCAGCAGCCACGGACTGTTACTAGGGGAGCAGTTCTTC
D gene: -; V gene: TRBV2; J gene: TRBJ2-5; clone size: -; CDR3 protein: CASSETPETQYF; CDR3 DNA: TGTGCCAGCAGTGAAACTCCGGAGACCCAGTACTTC
D gene: -; V gene: TRBV5-1; J gene: TRBJ2-3; clone size: -; CDR3 protein: CASGSGLTDTQYF; CDR3 DNA: TGCGCCAGCGGTAGCGGCCTCACAGATACGCAGTATTTT
D gene: -; V gene: TRBV20-1; J gene: TRBJ1-2; clone size: -; CDR3 protein: CSASSRVGYTF; CDR3 DNA: TGCAGTGCTAGCTCCCGGGTGGGCTACACCTTC
D gene: TRBD2; V gene: TRBV7-9; J gene: TRBJ2-5; clone size: -; CDR3 protein: CASRKLAGAAETQYF; CDR3 DNA: TGTGCCAGCAGAAAACTAGCGGGAGCCGCAGAGACCCAGTACTTC
D gene: -; V gene: TRBV28; J gene: TRBJ2-1; clone size: -; CDR3 protein: CASSLLAWSNSYNEQFF; CDR3 DNA: TGTGCCAGCAGTTTACTTGCCTGGAGCAACTCCTACAATGAGCAGTTCTTC
D gene: -; V gene: TRBV23-1; J gene: TRBJ1-3; clone size: -; CDR3 protein: CASSQSDKGNTIYF; CDR3 DNA: TGCGCCAGCAGTCAATCGGACAAGGGCAACACCATATATTTT
D gene: -; V gene: TRBV7-6; J gene: TRBJ2-1; clone size: -; CDR3 protein: CASSLGAALYNEQFF; CDR3 DNA: TGTGCCAGCAGCTTAGGAGCGGCCCTTTACAATGAGCAGTTCTTC
D gene: -; V gene: TRBV7-9; J gene: TRBJ1-1; clone size: -; CDR3 protein: CASSLGQPNTEAFF; CDR3 DNA: TGTGCCAGCAGCTTAGGACAGCCCAACACTGAAGCTTTCTTT
D gene: -; V gene: TRBV2; J gene: TRBJ2-2; clone size: -; CDR3 protein: CASSALRQNTGELFF; CDR3 DNA: TGTGCCAGCAGTGCCTTGAGGCAGAACACCGGGGAGCTGTTTTTT
D gene: TRBD1; V gene: TRBV2; J gene: TRBJ1-6; clone size: once; CDR3 protein: CASSMDRGKNSPLHF; CDR3 DNA: TGTGCCAGCAGTATGGACAGGGGTAAAAATTCACCCCTCCACTTT
D gene: TRBD2; V gene: TRBV6-5; J gene: TRBJ2-1; clone size: -; CDR3 protein: CASSYSGLAGGDEQFF; CDR3 DNA: TGTGCCAGCAGTTACTCGGGGCTAGCGGGAGGGGATGAGCAGTTCTTC
D gene: TRBD1; V gene: TRBV7-3; J gene: TRBJ2-7; clone size: -; CDR3 protein: CASSPGQIAYEQYF; CDR3 DNA: TGTGCCAGCAGCCCGGGACAGATAGCTTACGAGCAGTACTTC
D gene: -; V gene: TRBV28; J gene: TRBJ1-2; clone size: -; CDR3 protein: CASSLYWDTRIYGYTF; CDR3 DNA: TGTGCCAGCAGTTTATACTGGGACACCAGAATCTATGGCTACACCTTC
D gene: TRBD2; V gene: TRBV6-5; J gene: TRBJ2-7; clone size: -; CDR3 protein: CASSSAGGPSYEQYF; CDR3 DNA: TGTGCCAGCAGCTCCGCGGGAGGGCCCTCCTACGAGCAGTACTTC
D gene: TRBD1; V gene: TRBV11-3; J gene: TRBJ1-6; clone size: -; CDR3 protein: CASSTRDRASSYNSPLHF; CDR3 DNA: TGTGCCAGCAGCACTCGGGACAGAGCGAGCTCCTATAATTCACCCCTCCACTTT
D gene: TRBD1; V gene: TRBV18; J gene: TRBJ1-1; clone size: -; CDR3 protein: CASSRGQGATEAFF; CDR3 DNA: TGTGCCAGCTCTCGGGGCCAGGGGGCCACTGAAGCTTTCTTT
D gene: -; V gene: TRBV6-2/TRBV6-3; J gene: TRBJ2-2; clone size: few; CDR3 protein: CASSYSRPSPKTNTGELFF; CDR3 DNA: TGTGCCAGCAGTTACTCGCGTCCGTCGCCCAAGACGAACACCGGGGAGCTGTTTTTT
D gene: TRBD1; V gene: TRBV6-2/TRBV6-3; J gene: TRBJ1-6; clone size: -; CDR3 protein: CASSAQGVAPLHF; CDR3 DNA: TGTGCCAGCAGTGCACAGGGGGTAGCACCCCTCCACTTT
D gene: TRBD2; V gene: TRBV4-2; J gene: TRBJ2-1; clone size: -; CDR3 protein: CASSRLTGTSSGNEQFF; CDR3 DNA: TGTGCCAGCAGCCGATTAACCGGGACTAGTTCAGGCAATGAGCAGTTCTTC
D gene: TRBD2; V gene: TRBV7-2; J gene: TRBJ2-7; clone size: once; CDR3 protein: CASSQSSGSTYEQYF; CDR3 DNA: TGTGCCAGCAGTCAATCTAGCGGTTCGACCTACGAGCAGTACTTC
D gene: -; V gene: TRBV7-2; J gene: TRBJ2-2; clone size: -; CDR3 protein: CASSLVQAIYGELFF; CDR3 DNA: TGTGCCAGCAGCTTAGTCCAGGCCATATACGGGGAGCTGTTTTTT
D gene: TRBD2; V gene: TRBV28; J gene: TRBJ2-5; clone size: once; CDR3 protein: CASSSLLAGGETQYF; CDR3 DNA: TGTGCCAGCAGTTCTTTACTAGCGGGAGGAGAGACCCAGTACTTC
D gene: TRBD2; V gene: TRBV2; J gene: TRBJ2-7; clone size: -; CDR3 protein: CASSGTSRGQYF; CDR3 DNA: TGTGCCAGCAGCGGGACTAGCCGTGGGCAGTACTTC
D gene: -; V gene: TRBV6-5; J gene: TRBJ1-4; clone size: once; CDR3 protein: CASSYSDRMGEKLFF; CDR3 DNA: TGTGCCAGCAGTTACTCCGACAGGATGGGAGAAAAACTGTTTTTT